Detailed here is one TCR beta chain. Its antigen is not identified. The V end lost 1 base, the J end lost 7 bases, and 11 bases lay between the germline ends. Looked up from germline, CDR1 is SGHTA and CDR2 is FQGNSA. The CDR3 extends over 14 amino acids. This sample stems from a study of T cells in localized non-small cell lung cancer. General observations from the study: Appearing in adjacent lung were a median about 59 of the top 100 tumor clones. Exceeding tumor, uninvolved adjacent lung had the highest T cell clonality. Among blood samples, higher T cell density accompanied longer overall survival.

Assay used: immunoSEQ multiplex PCR; TCRdb lists only in-frame clones, some missing. The sample includes about 33,000 clones, 90% of them seen just once. This specimen was peripheral blood, taken before any cancer treatment. This sequence joins TRBV7-2 and TRBJ1-5; D is unresolved. The source of this sequence is a man aged 40-75 years with stage I lung adenocarcinoma. The CDR3 bases are TGTGCCAGCAGCTTAGGGTCCCAACGGCAGCCCCAGCATTTT. Encoded protein: CASSLGSQRQPQHF.